A single sample gave rise to the 24 T cell receptor beta chains below, sequenced in a study of T and B cells in COVID-19 patients. TRB was amplified from about 250-500 ng of blood genomic DNA. TRB rearrangements were amplified by multiplex PCR with BIOMED2 TRB-A/B primers. TCRdb re-analysed the multiplex PCR reads in MiXCR, keeping a single row per CDR3 protein. The sample lists more than 9,500 distinct CDR3 sequences, about 31% seen once, with over 25% in the top ten. Sequencing was carried out using blood. The receptors come from a human donor who had recovered from COVID-19.

The chain has TRBV30 and TRBJ2-1; 11 bases agree with TRBD2. This CDR3 spans 15 amino acids. Per the germline V gene, CDR1 is GTSNPN and CDR2 is SVGIG (reference sequence). V gave up 7 bases and J gave up 5 bases; unmatched junction bases: 10. The CDR3 loop reads CAYNLIAGGHNEQFF. The CDR3 bases are TGTGCCTATAACCTTATAGCGGGAGGGCACAATGAGCAGTTCTTC.

This clonotype appeared a few times. The chain is built from TRBV18 and TRBJ2-2; weak D call: TRBD2 (6 bases). The CDR3 covers 15 residues. CDR1 is KGHSH and CDR2 is LQKENI in the germline V gene. Trimming left V 6 bases short and J 1 base short, with 12 bases between. In nucleotides, the CDR3 is TGTGCCAGCTCGCCCGGGAGCCAGAACACCGGGGAGCTGTTTTTT. This translates into CASSPGSQNTGELFF.

The chain combines TRBV4-2 with TRBJ2-3; 7 nucleotides match TRBD2. Per the germline V gene, CDR1 is LGHNA and CDR2 is YNFKEQ. CDR3 length: 16 residues. J lost 4 bases, V lost 3 bases, and 10 bases had no gene match. CDR3 coding DNA: TGTGCCAGCAGCCAGGTGACTAGCAGCGCCCCAGATACGCAGTATTTT. Protein sequence: CASSQVTSSAPDTQYF.

This clonotype was observed a few times. The rearrangement joins TRBV6-4 to TRBJ2-2; 10 bases line up with TRBD1. The V gene end was trimmed by 10 bases and the J gene end by 6 bases; junction bases not matched to a gene: 11. This CDR3 comprises 15 residues. The germline V gene has CDR1 MRHNA and CDR2 SNTAGT. The CDR3 DNA follows: TGTGCCACGAAACCGACAGGGGGCTCACCCGGGGAGCTGTTTTTT. Translation gives CATKPTGGSPGELFF.

The V call is TRBV6-5, the J call TRBJ2-1; D possibly uses TRBD1 or TRBD2 (5 bases each). This CDR3 is built from 16 residues. Germline V gives CDR1 MNHEY, CDR2 SVGAGI. Trimming cost V 9 bases and J 8 bases, with 26 bases left between them. The CDR3 nucleotides read TGTGCCAGTATGGCCCCCCGGGGCTACGTAGGAGATGAGCAGTTCTTC. Amino acid sequence: CASMAPRGYVGDEQFF.

The V gene is TRBV27, the J gene TRBJ1-5; no firm D call. With 2 bases removed from V and 2 bases from J, the gap between germline ends came to 10 bases. This CDR3 is 15 amino acids long. Germline V lookup: CDR1 MNHEY, CDR2 SMNVEV (reference sequence). CDR3 sequence (DNA): TGTGCCAGCAGTTTAAGCGGATGGGGCAATCAGCCCCAGCATTTT. It yields the protein CASSLSGWGNQPQHF.

This clonotype is classed as medium-sized. The chain joins TRBV19 to TRBJ1-5; D remains ambiguous. Per germline, CDR1 LNHDA and CDR2 SQIVND (reference sequence). Trimming removed 7 bases from V and 2 bases from J, with 6 bases in between. The CDR3 is 12 amino acids. DNA of the CDR3: TGTGCCAGTACCGACGGCAATCAGCCCCAGCATTTT. Translating gives CASTDGNQPQHF.

The table lists this clonotype with many counts. The V call is TRBV19, the J call TRBJ1-5; D may be TRBD1 (5 bases). Per germline, CDR1 LNHDA and CDR2 SQIVND (reference sequence). V was pared by 4 bases and J by 3 bases, with 7 bases between. This CDR3 region has 13 residues. Here the CDR3 DNA reads TGTGCCAGTAGTAACAGGAACAATCAGCCCCAGCATTTT. It translates to CASSNRNNQPQHF.

The chain links TRBV20-1 to TRBJ1-3; a weak D match, TRBD1 (6 bases). The germline V and J ends were trimmed by 0 bases and 1 base, with 13 bases remaining between them. From germline, CDR1 is DFQATT and CDR2 SNEGSKA (reference sequence). The CDR3 consists of 16 residues. CDR3 bases: TGCAGTGCTAGAGATTCACAGGGTGGTTCTGGAAACACCATATATTTT. Its translation: CSARDSQGGSGNTIYF.

The CDR3 is CASSLPWDRGTADTQYF. The CDR3 region has the DNA TGTGCCAGCAGTTTACCATGGGACAGGGGAACAGCAGATACGCAGTATTTT. This chain connects TRBV12-3 or TRBV12-4 to TRBJ2-3; 10 nucleotides align to TRBD1. The CDR3 is made up of 17 amino acids. Losses at the gene ends were 2 bases for V and 4 bases for J; bases not matched to a gene: 9.

The V and J genes are TRBV7-2 and TRBJ2-1; 7 bases align to TRBD2. Germline assignment: CDR1 SGHTA and CDR2 FQGNSA. The CDR3 covers 15 residues. Unmatched junction bases numbered 9, after V lost 6 bases and J lost 4 bases. CDR3 amino acids: CASREAGWGYNEQFF. Here the CDR3 DNA reads TGTGCCAGCAGGGAAGCGGGATGGGGTTACAATGAGCAGTTCTTC.

Only a few counts were recorded for this clonotype. The DNA for the CDR3 is TGTCTCACCGAACAGGGAGGGACCCAGTACTTC. Translation gives CLTEQGGTQYF. The chain combines TRBV7-9 with TRBJ2-5; D is perhaps TRBD1 or TRBD2 (6 bases each). Germline V gene data show CDR1 as SEHNR and CDR2 as FQNEAQ (reference sequence). This CDR3 comprises 11 residues.

Comments on this clonotype: Being one base from a much bigger clone, this may be a read error. This chain connects TRBV6-1 to TRBJ2-7, with D possibly matching TRBD2 (6 bases). The germline gives CDR1 MNHNS, CDR2 SASEGT. CDR3 length: 15 amino acids. The CDR3 nucleotides are TGTGCCAGCAGGTACGGGGCTAGCGTATCCTACGCGCAGTACTTC. Encoded protein: CASRYGASVSYAQYF.

The V call is TRBV19, the J call TRBJ1-3; unclear D gene. This CDR3 is built from 16 residues. Trimming left V 5 bases short and J 3 bases short, with 17 bases between. The germline gives CDR1 LNHDA, CDR2 SQIVND (reference sequence). This CDR3 is CASSLRVPGSGNTIYF. In DNA, the CDR3 is TGTGCCAGTAGTCTCCGGGTCCCAGGAAGTGGAAACACCATATATTTT.

In this sample, this clonotype turned up many times. The chain joins TRBV15 to TRBJ1-2, with 7 bases matching TRBD1. V gave up 4 bases and J gave up 5 bases; unmatched junction bases: 13. The CDR3 runs 16 residues. Looked up from germline, CDR1 is LNHNV and CDR2 is YYDKDF (reference sequence). CDR3 sequence (DNA): TGTGCCACCAGCAACCGACAGGGACACTTCCTTTATGGCTACACCTTC. Encoded protein: CATSNRQGHFLYGYTF.

This clonotype rates as medium-sized. The chain carries TRBV6-5 and TRBJ2-2, with D hard to call. The germline CDR1 and CDR2 sequences are MNHEY and SVGAGI. Trimming shortened V by 3 bases and J by 4 bases, and 9 bases separated the two germline ends. The CDR3 is 14 amino acids. The CDR3 is CASSYSWSTGELFF. The DNA for the CDR3 is TGTGCCAGCAGTTATTCATGGAGCACCGGGGAGCTGTTTTTT.

The rearrangement uses TRBV5-4 and TRBJ1-5, with TRBD1 as a possible D gene (5 bases). The germline V gene has CDR1 SGHNT and CDR2 YYREEE (reference sequence). This CDR3 is 15 amino acids long. V lost 0 bases, J lost 7 bases, and 14 bases lay in between. The CDR3 loop is CASSLGQGAGQPQHF. CDR3 nucleotide sequence: TGTGCCAGCAGCTTGGGTCAGGGTGCGGGGCAGCCCCAGCATTTT.

V usage is TRBV29-1 and J usage is TRBJ2-1, with 14 bases lining up with TRBD2. V trimming: 1 base; J trimming: 0 bases; junction bases outside the gene matches: 2. The CDR3 covers 17 residues. The germline CDR1 and CDR2 sequences are SQVTM and ANQGSEA. The chain's CDR3 is CSVEGLAGGSSYNEQFF. The CDR3, as DNA: TGCAGCGTTGAAGGACTAGCGGGAGGGAGCTCCTACAATGAGCAGTTCTTC.

Relative to its sample, this clonotype is medium-sized. V gene TRBV19 combines with J gene TRBJ2-1, with a tentative D call TRBD2 (6 bases). Germline V gene data show CDR1 as LNHDA and CDR2 as SQIVND (reference sequence). The CDR3 consists of 15 residues. V was shortened by 4 bases and J by 1 base, with 11 bases between the two germline ends. The CDR3: CASSTPGGSYNEQFF. Here the CDR3 DNA reads TGTGCCAGTAGTACCCCCGGGGGTTCCTACAATGAGCAGTTCTTC.

For this clonotype: Given a much more abundant clone one base away, this may be a read error. The chain has TRBV18 and TRBJ2-1, with 7 bases lining up with TRBD1. The J segment lost 2 bases and the V segment lost 8 bases, leaving 12 bases of the junction unmatched. Germline V gene sequence: CDR1 KGHSH, CDR2 LQKENI. This CDR3 has 16 residues. In DNA, the CDR3 is TGTGCCAGCGCGAAGACCGACGGGACAGCCTACAATGAGCAGTTCTTC. Translation gives CASAKTDGTAYNEQFF. The full variable domain, with the rest looked up from reference TRBV18 and TRBJ2-1, is NAGVMQNPRHLVRRRGQEARLRCSPMKGHSHVYWYRQLPEEGLKFMVYLQKENIIDESGMPKERFSAEFPKEGPSILRIQQVVRGDSAAYFCASAKTDGTAYNEQFFGPGTRLTVL.

CDR3: CASSLVGSSNQPQHF. The CDR3 nucleotides read TGTGCCAGCAGTTTAGTCGGGAGCAGCAATCAGCCCCAGCATTTT. The rearrangement joins TRBV27 to TRBJ1-5; D gene unclear. The V end lost 2 bases, the J end lost 1 base, and 9 bases lay between the germline ends. The CDR3 spans 15 residues. Germline loops: CDR1 MNHEY, CDR2 SMNVEV (reference sequence).

J is TRBJ2-5 and V is TRBV7-9; 8 bases are shared with TRBD1. After removal of 7 bases from V and 5 bases from J, the junction contained 6 bases not matched to a gene. The CDR3 has 13 amino acids. Germline CDR1 SEHNR, CDR2 FQNEAQ (reference sequence). CDR3 in amino acids: CASNRGTWETQYF. In nucleotides, the CDR3 is TGTGCCAGCAACAGGGGGACTTGGGAGACCCAGTACTTC.

Concerning this clonotype: A much larger clone lies one base from this, so it may be a read error. The chain employs TRBV30 and TRBJ2-5; D not certain. The germline CDR1 and CDR2 sequences are GTSNPN and SVGIG (reference sequence). This CDR3 comprises 13 residues. Between the trimmed V and J ends, which lost 5 bases and 11 bases, there was a span of 21 bases. The CDR3 protein is CAWSLGLVSEQYF. The CDR3 coding sequence is TGTGCCTGGTCCTTAGGGCTAGTTAGTGAGCAGTACTTC.

Of note for this clonotype: This clone may be a read error of a much larger clone one base away. The genes are TRBV27 and TRBJ2-5; TRBD1 or TRBD2 may be the D gene (5 bases each). Germline lookup yields CDR1 MNHEY and CDR2 SMNVEV (reference sequence). Trimming removed 9 bases from V and 2 bases from J, with 13 bases in between. The CDR3 length is 13 residues. CDR3 in amino acids: CARGTAMQETQYF. The CDR3 DNA reads TGTGCCAGGGGGACGGCGATGCAAGAGACCCAGTACTTC.